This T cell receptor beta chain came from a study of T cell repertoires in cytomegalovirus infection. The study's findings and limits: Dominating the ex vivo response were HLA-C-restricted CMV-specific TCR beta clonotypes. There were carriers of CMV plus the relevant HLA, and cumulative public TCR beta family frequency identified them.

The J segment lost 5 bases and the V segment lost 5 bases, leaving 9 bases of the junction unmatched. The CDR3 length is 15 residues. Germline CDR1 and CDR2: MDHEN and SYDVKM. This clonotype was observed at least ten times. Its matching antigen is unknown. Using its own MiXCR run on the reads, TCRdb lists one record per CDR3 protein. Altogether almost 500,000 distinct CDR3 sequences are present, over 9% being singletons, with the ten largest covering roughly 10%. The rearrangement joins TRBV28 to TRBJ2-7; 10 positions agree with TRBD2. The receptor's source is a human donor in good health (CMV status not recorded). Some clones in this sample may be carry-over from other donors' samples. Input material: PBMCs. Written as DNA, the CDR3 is TGTGCCAGCAGTGCGCCCTCTAGCGGGAGTAACGAGCAGTACTTC. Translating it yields CASSAPSSGSNEQYF.